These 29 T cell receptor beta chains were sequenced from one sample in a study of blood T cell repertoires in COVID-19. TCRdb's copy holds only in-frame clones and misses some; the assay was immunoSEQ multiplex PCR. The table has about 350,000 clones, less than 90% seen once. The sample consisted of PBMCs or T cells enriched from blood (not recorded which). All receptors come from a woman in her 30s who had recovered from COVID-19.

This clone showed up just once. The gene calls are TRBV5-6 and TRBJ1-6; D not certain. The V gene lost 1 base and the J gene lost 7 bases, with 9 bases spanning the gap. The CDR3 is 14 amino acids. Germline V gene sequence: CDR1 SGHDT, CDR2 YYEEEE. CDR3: CASSLLAVNSPLHF. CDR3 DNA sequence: TGTGCCAGCAGCTTGTTGGCCGTGAATTCACCCCTCCACTTT.

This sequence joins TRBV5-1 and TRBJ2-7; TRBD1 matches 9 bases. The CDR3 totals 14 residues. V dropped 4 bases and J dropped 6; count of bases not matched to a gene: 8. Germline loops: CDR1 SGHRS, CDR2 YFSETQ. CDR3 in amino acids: CASSPPGQGIEQYF. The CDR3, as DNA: TGCGCCAGCAGCCCTCCGGGACAGGGAATCGAGCAGTACTTC.

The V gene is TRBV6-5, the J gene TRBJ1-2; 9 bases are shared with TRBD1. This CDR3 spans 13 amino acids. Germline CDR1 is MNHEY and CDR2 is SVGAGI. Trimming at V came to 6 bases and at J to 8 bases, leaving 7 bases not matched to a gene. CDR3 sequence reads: CASSGTGMYGYTF. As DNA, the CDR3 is TGTGCCAGCAGCGGGACAGGGATGTACGGCTACACCTTC.

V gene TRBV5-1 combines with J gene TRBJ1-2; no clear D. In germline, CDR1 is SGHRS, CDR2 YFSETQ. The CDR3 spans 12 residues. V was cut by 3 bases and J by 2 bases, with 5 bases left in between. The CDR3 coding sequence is TGCGCCAGCAGCTCTCGGAACTATGGCTACACCTTC. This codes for CASSSRNYGYTF.

The CDR3 DNA reads as TGTGCCAGCTCACCACCCGCAGGCGTCAATCAGCCCCAGCATTTT. Translation: CASSPPAGVNQPQHF. V is TRBV18 and J is TRBJ1-5; D gene ambiguous. Germline-derived CDR1 and CDR2 are KGHSH and LQKENI. V lost 0 bases to trimming and J lost 3 bases, with 9 bases between them. The CDR3 is 15 amino acids.

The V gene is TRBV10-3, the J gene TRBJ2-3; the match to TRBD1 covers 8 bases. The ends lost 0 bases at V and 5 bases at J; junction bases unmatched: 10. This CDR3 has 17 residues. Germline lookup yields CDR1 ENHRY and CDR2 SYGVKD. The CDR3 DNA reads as TGTGCCATCAGTGAGTCACTACAGGGGGTCGTGGAAGATACGCAGTATTTT. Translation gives CAISESLQGVVEDTQYF.

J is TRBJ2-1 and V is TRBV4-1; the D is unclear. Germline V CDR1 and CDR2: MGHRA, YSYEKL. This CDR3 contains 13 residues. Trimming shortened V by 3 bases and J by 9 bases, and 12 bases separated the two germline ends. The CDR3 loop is CASSHPFSGEQFF. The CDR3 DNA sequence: TGCGCCAGCAGCCACCCTTTCTCCGGTGAGCAGTTCTTC.

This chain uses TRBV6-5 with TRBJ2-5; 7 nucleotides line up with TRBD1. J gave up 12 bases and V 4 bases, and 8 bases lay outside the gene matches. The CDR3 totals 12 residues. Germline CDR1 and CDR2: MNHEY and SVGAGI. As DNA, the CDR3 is TGTGCCAGCAGTTTCACCCCAGGGGGAGAGTACTTC. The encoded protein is CASSFTPGGEYF.

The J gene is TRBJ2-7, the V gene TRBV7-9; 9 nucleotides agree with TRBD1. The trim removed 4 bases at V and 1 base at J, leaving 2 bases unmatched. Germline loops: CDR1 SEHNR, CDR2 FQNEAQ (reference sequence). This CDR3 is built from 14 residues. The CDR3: CASSYRGLSYEQYF. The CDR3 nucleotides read TGTGCCAGCAGCTACAGGGGGCTATCCTACGAGCAGTACTTC.

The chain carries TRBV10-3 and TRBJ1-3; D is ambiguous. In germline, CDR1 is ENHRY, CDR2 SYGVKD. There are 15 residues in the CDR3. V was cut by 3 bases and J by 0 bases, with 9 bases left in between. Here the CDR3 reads CAISESASSGNTIYF. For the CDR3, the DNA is TGTGCCATCAGTGAATCAGCTAGCTCTGGAAACACCATATATTTT.

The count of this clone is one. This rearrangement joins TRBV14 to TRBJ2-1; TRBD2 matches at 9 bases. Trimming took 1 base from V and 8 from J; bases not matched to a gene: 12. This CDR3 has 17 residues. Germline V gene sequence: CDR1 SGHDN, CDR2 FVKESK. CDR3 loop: CASSQVLSGSGPDEQFF. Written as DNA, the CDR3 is TGTGCCAGCAGCCAAGTGCTTAGCGGGAGTGGGCCGGATGAGCAGTTCTTC.

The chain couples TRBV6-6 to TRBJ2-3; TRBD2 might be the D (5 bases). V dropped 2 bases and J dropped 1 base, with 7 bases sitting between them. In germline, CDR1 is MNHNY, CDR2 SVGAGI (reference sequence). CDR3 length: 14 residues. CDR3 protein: CASSYEAGTDTQYF. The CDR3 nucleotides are TGTGCCAGCAGTTACGAAGCGGGCACAGATACGCAGTATTTT.

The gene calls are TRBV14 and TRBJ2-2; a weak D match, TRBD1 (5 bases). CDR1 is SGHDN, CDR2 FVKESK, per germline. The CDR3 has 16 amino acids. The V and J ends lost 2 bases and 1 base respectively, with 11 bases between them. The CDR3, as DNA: TGTGCCAGCAGCCAATTCGACAGACTGAACACCGGGGAGCTGTTTTTT. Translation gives CASSQFDRLNTGELFF.

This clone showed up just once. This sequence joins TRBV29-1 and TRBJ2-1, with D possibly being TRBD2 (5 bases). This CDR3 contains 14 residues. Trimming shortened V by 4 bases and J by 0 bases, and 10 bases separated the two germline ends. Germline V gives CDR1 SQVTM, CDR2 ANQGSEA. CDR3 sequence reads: CSVGGASSYNEQFF. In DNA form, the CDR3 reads TGCAGCGTTGGGGGAGCCAGCTCCTACAATGAGCAGTTCTTC.

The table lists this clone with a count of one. CDR3: CASSQGLNTEAFF. In nucleotides, the CDR3 is TGTGCCAGCTCTCAGGGGTTGAACACTGAAGCTTTCTTT. The chain couples TRBV18 to TRBJ1-1; D perhaps matches TRBD1 (6 bases). CDR3 length equals 13 residues. The germline V and J ends were trimmed by 6 bases and 0 bases, with 8 bases remaining between them. Germline lookup yields CDR1 KGHSH and CDR2 LQKENI.

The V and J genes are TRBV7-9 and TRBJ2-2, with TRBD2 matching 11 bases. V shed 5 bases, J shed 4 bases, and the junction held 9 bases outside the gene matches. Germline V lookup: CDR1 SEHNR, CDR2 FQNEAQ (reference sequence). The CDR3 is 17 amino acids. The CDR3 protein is CASSGTGLADLTGELFF. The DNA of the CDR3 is TGTGCCAGCAGCGGAACGGGACTAGCGGACCTCACCGGGGAGCTGTTTTTT. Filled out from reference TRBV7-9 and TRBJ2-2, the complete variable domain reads DTGVSQNPRHKITKRGQNVTFRCDPISEHNRLYWYRQTLGQGPEFLTYFQNEAQLEKSRLLSDRFSAERPKGSFSTLEIQRTEQGDSAMYLCASSGTGLADLTGELFFGEGSRLTVL.

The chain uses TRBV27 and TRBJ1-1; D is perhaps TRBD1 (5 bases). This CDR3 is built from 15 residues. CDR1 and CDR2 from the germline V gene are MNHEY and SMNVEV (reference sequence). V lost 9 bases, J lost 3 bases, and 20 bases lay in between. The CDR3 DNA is TGTGCCAGTAAGGCTGTCTGGGGGGGGGACACTGAAGCTTTCTTT. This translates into CASKAVWGGDTEAFF.

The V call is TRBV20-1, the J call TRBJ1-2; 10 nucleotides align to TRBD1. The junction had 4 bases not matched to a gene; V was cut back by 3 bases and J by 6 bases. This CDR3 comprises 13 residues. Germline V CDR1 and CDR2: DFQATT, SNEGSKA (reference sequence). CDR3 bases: TGCAGTGCTAGTGTGACAGGGGGCAATGGCTACACCTTC. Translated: CSASVTGGNGYTF.

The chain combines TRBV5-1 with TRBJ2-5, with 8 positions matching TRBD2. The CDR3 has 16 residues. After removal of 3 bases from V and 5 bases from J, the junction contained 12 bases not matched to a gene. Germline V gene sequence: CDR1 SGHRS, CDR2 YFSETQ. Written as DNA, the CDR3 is TGCGCCAGCAGCTCCGGACTAGCTTCCCCCCGGGAGACCCAGTACTTC. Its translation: CASSSGLASPRETQYF.

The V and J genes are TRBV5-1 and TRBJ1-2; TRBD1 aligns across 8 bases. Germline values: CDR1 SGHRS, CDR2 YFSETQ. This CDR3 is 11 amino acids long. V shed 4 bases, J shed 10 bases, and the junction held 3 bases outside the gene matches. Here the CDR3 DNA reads TGCGCCAGCAGCGAGGACAGGGACTACACCTTC. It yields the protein CASSEDRDYTF.

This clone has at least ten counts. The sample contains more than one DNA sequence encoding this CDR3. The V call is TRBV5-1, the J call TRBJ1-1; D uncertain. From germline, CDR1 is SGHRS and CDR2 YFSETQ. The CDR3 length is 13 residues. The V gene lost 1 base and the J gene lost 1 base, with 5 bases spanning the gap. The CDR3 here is CASSLRGNTEAFF. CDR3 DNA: TGCGCCAGCAGCTTGAGAGGGAACACTGAAGCTTTCTTT.

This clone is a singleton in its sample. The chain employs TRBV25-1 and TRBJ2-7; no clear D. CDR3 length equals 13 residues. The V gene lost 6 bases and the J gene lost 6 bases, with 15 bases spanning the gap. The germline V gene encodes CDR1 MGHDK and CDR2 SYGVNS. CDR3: CASRNLGVGEQYF. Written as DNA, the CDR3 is TGTGCCAGCAGGAATCTCGGAGTGGGCGAGCAGTACTTC.

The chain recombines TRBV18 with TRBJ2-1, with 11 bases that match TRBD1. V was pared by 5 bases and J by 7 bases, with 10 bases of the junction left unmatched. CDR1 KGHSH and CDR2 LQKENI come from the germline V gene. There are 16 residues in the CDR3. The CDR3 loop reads CASSTTGQGALNEQFF. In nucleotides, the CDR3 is TGTGCCAGCTCAACAACAGGACAGGGGGCTTTAAATGAGCAGTTCTTC.

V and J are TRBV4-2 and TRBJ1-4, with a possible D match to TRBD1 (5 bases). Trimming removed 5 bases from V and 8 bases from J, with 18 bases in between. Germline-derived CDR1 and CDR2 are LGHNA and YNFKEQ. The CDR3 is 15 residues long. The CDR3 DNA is TGTGCCAGCAGCATAGACGGGGGATCGAAGGAAAAACTGTTTTTT. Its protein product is CASSIDGGSKEKLFF.

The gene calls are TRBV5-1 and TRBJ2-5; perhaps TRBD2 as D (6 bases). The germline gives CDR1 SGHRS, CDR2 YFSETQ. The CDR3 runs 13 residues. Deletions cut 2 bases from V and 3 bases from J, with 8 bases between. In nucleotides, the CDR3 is TGCGCCAGCAGCTTTGGAGGGGAAGAGACCCAGTACTTC. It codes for CASSFGGEETQYF.

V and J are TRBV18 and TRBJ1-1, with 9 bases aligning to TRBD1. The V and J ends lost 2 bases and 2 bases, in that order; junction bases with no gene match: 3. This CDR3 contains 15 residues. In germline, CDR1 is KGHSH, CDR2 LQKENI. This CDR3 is CASSPEQGANTEAFF. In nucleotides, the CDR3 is TGTGCCAGCTCACCAGAACAGGGGGCAAACACTGAAGCTTTCTTT.

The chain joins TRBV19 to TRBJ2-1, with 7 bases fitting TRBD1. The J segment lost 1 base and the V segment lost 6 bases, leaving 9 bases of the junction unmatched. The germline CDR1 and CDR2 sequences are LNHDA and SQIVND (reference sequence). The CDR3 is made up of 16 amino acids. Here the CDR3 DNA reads TGTGCCAGTAGCTCCGGGACAGCTTTTTCCTACAATGAGCAGTTCTTC. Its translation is CASSSGTAFSYNEQFF.

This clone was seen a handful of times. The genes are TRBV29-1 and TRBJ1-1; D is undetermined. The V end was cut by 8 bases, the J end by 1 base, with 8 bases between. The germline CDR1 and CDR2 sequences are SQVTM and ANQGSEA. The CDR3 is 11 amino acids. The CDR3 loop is CSPSRNTEAFF. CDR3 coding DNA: TGCAGCCCAAGTAGGAACACTGAAGCTTTCTTT.

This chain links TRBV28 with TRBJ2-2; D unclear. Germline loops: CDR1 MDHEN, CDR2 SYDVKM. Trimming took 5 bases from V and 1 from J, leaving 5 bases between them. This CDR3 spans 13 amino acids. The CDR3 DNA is TGTGCCAGCAGTCAGATGAACACCGGGGAGCTGTTTTTT. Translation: CASSQMNTGELFF.